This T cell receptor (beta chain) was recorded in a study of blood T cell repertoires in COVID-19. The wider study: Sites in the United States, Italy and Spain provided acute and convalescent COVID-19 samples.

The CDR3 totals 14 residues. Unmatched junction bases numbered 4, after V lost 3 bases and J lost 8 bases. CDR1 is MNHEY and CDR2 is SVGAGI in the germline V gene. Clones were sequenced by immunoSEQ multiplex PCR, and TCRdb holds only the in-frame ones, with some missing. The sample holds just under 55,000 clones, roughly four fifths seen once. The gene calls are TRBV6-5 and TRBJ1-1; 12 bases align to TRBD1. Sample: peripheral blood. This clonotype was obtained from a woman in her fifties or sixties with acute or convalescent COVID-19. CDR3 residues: CASSYGTGGLEAFF. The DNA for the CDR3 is TGTGCCAGCAGTTATGGGACAGGGGGCCTGGAAGCTTTCTTT.